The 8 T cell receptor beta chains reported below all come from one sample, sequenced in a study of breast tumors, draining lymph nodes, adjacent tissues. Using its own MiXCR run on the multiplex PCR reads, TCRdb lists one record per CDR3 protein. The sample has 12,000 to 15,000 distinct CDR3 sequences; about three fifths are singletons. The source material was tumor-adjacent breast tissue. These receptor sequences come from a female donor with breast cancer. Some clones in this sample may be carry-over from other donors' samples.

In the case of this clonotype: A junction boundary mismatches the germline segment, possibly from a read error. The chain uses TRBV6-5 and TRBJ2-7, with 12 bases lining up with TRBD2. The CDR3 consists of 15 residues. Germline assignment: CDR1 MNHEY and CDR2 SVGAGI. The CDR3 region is CAGSPSPTSGSEQYF. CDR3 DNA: TGTGCCGGCAGCCCCTCCCCGACTAGCGGGAGCGAGCAGTACTTC.

The CDR3 DNA sequence: TGTGCCAGCAGTTACGTAACTAGCGGGGCAAGCACAGATACGCAGTATTTT. It translates to CASSYVTSGASTDTQYF. The rearrangement joins TRBV6-2 or TRBV6-3 to TRBJ2-3, with TRBD2 matching 10 bases. Trimming took 2 bases from V and 0 from J; bases not matched to a gene: 5. Germline loops: CDR1 MNHEY, CDR2 SVGEGT. The CDR3 runs 17 residues.

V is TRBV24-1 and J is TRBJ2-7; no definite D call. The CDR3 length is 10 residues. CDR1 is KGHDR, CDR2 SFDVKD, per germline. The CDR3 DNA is TGTGCTCCGAATTCCTACGAGCAGTACTTC. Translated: CAPNSYEQYF.

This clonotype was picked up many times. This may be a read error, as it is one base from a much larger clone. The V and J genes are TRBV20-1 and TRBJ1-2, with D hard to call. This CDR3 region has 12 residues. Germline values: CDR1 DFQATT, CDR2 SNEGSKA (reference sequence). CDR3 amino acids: CSARWEDYGSTF. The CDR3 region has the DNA TGCAGTGCTAGATGGGAGGACTATGGCTCCACCTTC.

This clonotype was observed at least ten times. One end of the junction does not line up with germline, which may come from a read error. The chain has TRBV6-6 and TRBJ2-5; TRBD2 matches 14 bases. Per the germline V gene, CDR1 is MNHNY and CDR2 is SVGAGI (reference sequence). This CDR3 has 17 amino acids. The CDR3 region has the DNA TGTGCCAGCAGTCACTCTCGACTAGCGGGGGGGGGAGAGACCCAGTACTTC. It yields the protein CASSHSRLAGGGETQYF.

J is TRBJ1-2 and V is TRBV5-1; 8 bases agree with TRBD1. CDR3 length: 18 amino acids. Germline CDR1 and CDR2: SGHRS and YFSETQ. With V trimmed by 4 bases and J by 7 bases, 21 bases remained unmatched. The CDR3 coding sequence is TGCGCCAGCAGCGACCAGGGGGCCCTAACCGGGACAATTGCTGGCTACACCTTC. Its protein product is CASSDQGALTGTIAGYTF.

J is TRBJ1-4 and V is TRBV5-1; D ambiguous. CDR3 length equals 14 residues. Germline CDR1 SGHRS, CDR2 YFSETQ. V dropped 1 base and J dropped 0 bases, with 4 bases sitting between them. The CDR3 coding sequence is TGCGCCAGCAGCTTGTCAGCAACTAATGAAAAACTGTTTTTT. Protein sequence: CASSLSATNEKLFF.

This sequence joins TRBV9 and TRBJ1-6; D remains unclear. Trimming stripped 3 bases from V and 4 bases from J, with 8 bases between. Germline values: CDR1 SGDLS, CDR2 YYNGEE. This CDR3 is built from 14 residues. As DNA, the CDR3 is TGTGCCAGCAGCGAAGAGGCGTATAATTCACCCCTCCACTTT. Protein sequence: CASSEEAYNSPLHF.